The clone carrying this T cell receptor (beta chain) has a handful of counts. Its specificity is not known. These data belong to a study of lymphopenia after photon versus proton radiotherapy. Whole-study findings and limits: Post-nadir TCR diversity decline inversely tracked overall survival among those who died.

The CDR3 loop spans 15 amino acids. CDR1 is SEHNR, CDR2 FQNEAQ, per germline (reference sequence). Deletions cut 3 bases from V and 4 bases from J, with 14 bases between. Assay: immunoSEQ multiplex PCR; the TCRdb copy retains only in-frame clones and omits some. The sample shows 20,000 to 25,000 clones, 85% of them seen only once. V is TRBV7-9 and J is TRBJ2-3; D tentatively fits TRBD1 or TRBD2 (7 bases each). The sample in question was peripheral blood, obtained from a patient treated with photon-based radiotherapy. This TCR came from a man aged 60-69 years with pancreatic cancer. In nucleotides, the CDR3 is TGTGCCAGCAGCTTCAGGGGGGGCATCCCAGATACGCAGTATTTT. Encoded protein: CASSFRGGIPDTQYF.